Presented here are 2 T cell receptor beta chains from one specimen sequenced in a study of blood T cell repertoires in COVID-19. Measured with immunoSEQ multiplex PCR; TCRdb has only the in-frame clones, and not every one. The sample yields more than 95,000 clones, around 80% seen once. Sequencing was done on a sample of peripheral blood. The receptors were sampled from a man aged 45 to 65 with acute or convalescent COVID-19.

V usage is TRBV7-9 and J usage is TRBJ1-4; D call uncertain. There are 15 residues in the CDR3. The ends were cut back, 5 bases at V and 0 bases at J, with 10 bases in the middle. CDR1 and CDR2 (germline): SEHNR, FQNEAQ (reference sequence). CDR3 sequence: CASSLDTATNEKLFF. CDR3 DNA: TGTGCCAGCAGCCTCGACACCGCAACTAATGAAAAACTGTTTTTT.

This chain uses TRBV24-1 with TRBJ2-3, with 9 nucleotides matching TRBD1. V shed 9 bases, J shed 4 bases, and the junction held 7 bases outside the gene matches. Germline values: CDR1 KGHDR, CDR2 SFDVKD. CDR3 length equals 14 residues. CDR3: CATSRDRASDTQYF. CDR3 DNA sequence: TGTGCCACCTCCCGGGACAGGGCATCAGATACGCAGTATTTT.